This T cell receptor (beta chain) was sequenced for a study of T cell responses to AZD1222 COVID-19 vaccine. Study details: Investigators merged groups given second doses at roughly 4 or roughly 12 weeks. The study, taken as a whole, reports: Dominant CD4 TCR responses targeted spike regions 160-218 and 743-854.

The protocol was immunoSEQ multiplex PCR, while the TCRdb copy is restricted to in-frame clones and leaves out a portion. Of 90,000 to 120,000 clones detected, about 93% appear once; the ten largest clones hold less than 25%. This clone was seen a handful of times. The antigen remains unidentified. Other nucleotide sequences in the sample specify the same CDR3. The sequences come from peripheral blood, collected on day 0 of AZD1222 vaccination. The TCR was taken from an adult in good health.

The CDR3 loop reads CASSRDRVSYGYTF. Written as DNA, the CDR3 is TGTGCCAGCAGCCGGGACAGGGTGAGCTATGGCTACACCTTC. The chain has TRBV7-2 and TRBJ1-2; 9 bases are shared with TRBD1. Germline loops: CDR1 SGHTA, CDR2 FQGNSA. Germline trimming cut 5 bases from V and 4 bases from J; bases unmatched to any gene: 5. The CDR3 totals 14 residues.